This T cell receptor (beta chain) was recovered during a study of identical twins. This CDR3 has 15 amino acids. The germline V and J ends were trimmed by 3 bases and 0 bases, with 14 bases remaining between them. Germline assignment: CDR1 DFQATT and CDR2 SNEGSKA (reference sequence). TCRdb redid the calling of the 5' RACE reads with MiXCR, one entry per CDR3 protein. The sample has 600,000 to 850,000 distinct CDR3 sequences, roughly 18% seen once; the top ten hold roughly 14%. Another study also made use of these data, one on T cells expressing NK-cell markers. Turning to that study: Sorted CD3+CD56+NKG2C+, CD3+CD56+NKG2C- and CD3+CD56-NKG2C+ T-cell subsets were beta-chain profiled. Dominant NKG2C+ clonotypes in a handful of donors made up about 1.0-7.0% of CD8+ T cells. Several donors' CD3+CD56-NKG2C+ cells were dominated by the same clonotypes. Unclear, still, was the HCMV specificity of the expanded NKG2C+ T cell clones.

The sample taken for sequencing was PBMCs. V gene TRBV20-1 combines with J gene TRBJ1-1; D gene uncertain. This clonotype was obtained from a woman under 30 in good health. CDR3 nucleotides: TGCAGTGCTAGTCGGAACGCTAGGATGAACACTGAAGCTTTCTTT. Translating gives CSASRNARMNTEAFF.